Below are 25 T cell receptor beta chains sequenced from a single sample in a study of blood T cells in healthy people across ages. Alongside a J-beta primer mix, a sample-barcoded 5' primer served in a second PCR lasting roughly 7 to 11 cycles. MiXCR, applied by TCRdb to the 5' RACE reads, yields one record per CDR3 protein. The table has some 690,000 distinct CDR3 sequences, roughly 20% seen once. Source material: blood. Receptor source: a man aged 70 or older in good health.

This clonotype appeared many times. The rearrangement links TRBV4-2 to TRBJ2-4, with 11 nucleotides matching TRBD2. This CDR3 comprises 18 residues. J lost 6 bases, V lost 0 bases, and 10 bases had no gene match. Per germline, CDR1 LGHNA and CDR2 YNFKEQ. In DNA, the CDR3 is TGTGCCAGCAGCCAAGATCCCCTTCTAGCGGGGGGCCTAAACATTCAGTACTTC. This encodes CASSQDPLLAGGLNIQYF.

Here the CDR3 DNA reads TGCAGTGCTGCCCGGAGTGACACTGAAGCTTTCTTT. Translation gives CSAARSDTEAFF. V gene TRBV20-1 combines with J gene TRBJ1-1, with D unresolved. This CDR3 spans 12 amino acids. V shed 5 bases and J shed 3 bases, with 10 bases lying between them. The germline CDR1 and CDR2 sequences are DFQATT and SNEGSKA (reference sequence).

The chain uses TRBV12-3 or TRBV12-4 and TRBJ2-4; D is unclear. Trimming stripped 6 bases from V and 16 bases from J, with 16 bases between. There are 11 residues in the CDR3. CDR3: CASSSETRPYF. The CDR3 DNA reads as TGTGCCAGCAGCAGCGAGACGCGCCCCTACTTC.

The genes are TRBV29-1 and TRBJ2-3, with no clear D. The CDR3 is 12 amino acids. Germline CDR1 reads SQVTM; CDR2 reads ANQGSEA. Between the trimmed V and J ends, which lost 5 bases and 4 bases, there was a span of 10 bases. The CDR3 spells CSVLLAADTQYF. For the CDR3, the DNA is TGCAGCGTTTTGCTCGCGGCAGATACGCAGTATTTT.

This clonotype was detected a few times. The chain employs TRBV6-6 and TRBJ1-5; the D is unclear. The CDR3 has 14 residues. Germline CDR1 reads MNHNY; CDR2 reads SVGAGI (reference sequence). V was pared by 4 bases and J by 7 bases, with 14 bases between. The CDR3 reads CASSFRSDRQPQHF. The CDR3 region has the DNA TGTGCCAGCAGTTTCCGGTCAGATAGGCAGCCCCAGCATTTT.

The chain links TRBV12-3 or TRBV12-4 to TRBJ1-4; no clear D gene. The CDR3 consists of 14 residues. V dropped 6 bases and J dropped 10 bases, with 18 bases sitting between them. Here the CDR3 reads CASSLEDGRGKLFF. The CDR3 region has the DNA TGTGCCAGCAGCTTGGAGGACGGCCGGGGAAAACTGTTTTTT.

This clonotype was counted only a few times. The chain uses TRBV5-1 and TRBJ2-1; 11 positions agree with TRBD2. V dropped 4 bases and J dropped 0; count of bases not matched to a gene: 12. Germline CDR1 SGHRS, CDR2 YFSETQ. CDR3 length: 19 amino acids. CDR3 loop: CASSPFSGLAASSYNEQFF. The CDR3 region has the DNA TGCGCCAGCAGCCCATTTTCGGGACTAGCGGCGAGCTCCTACAATGAGCAGTTCTTC.

This clonotype was counted only a few times. The CDR3 DNA sequence: TGTGCCATCGGCACTAGCGGGGCAGATACGCAGTATTTT. Its protein is CAIGTSGADTQYF. The gene calls are TRBV10-3 and TRBJ2-3; 10 bases agree with TRBD2. Germline loops: CDR1 ENHRY, CDR2 SYGVKD. The CDR3 runs 13 residues. Trimming at V came to 8 bases and at J to 4 bases, leaving 3 bases not matched to a gene.

The chain joins TRBV12-3 or TRBV12-4 to TRBJ2-4; possible D gene TRBD1, 5 bases. The V gene lost 2 bases and the J gene lost 1 base, with 15 bases spanning the gap. The CDR3 is 17 amino acids. The CDR3 is CASSLRSSGPAKNIQYF. The CDR3 region has the DNA TGTGCCAGCAGTTTAAGGAGTTCAGGGCCGGCCAAAAACATTCAGTACTTC.

This clonotype was observed a few times. The chain links TRBV15 to TRBJ2-3; tentative D call: TRBD1 (6 bases). The CDR3 is made up of 16 amino acids. Germline V gene lookup returns CDR1 LNHNV and CDR2 YYDKDF (reference sequence). V dropped 0 bases and J dropped 1 base, with 11 bases sitting between them. CDR3 sequence reads: CATSREGGMGTDTQYF. CDR3 DNA sequence: TGTGCCACCAGCAGAGAAGGGGGAATGGGCACAGATACGCAGTATTTT.

The chain employs TRBV7-9 and TRBJ2-5; D remains unclear. V lost 6 bases to trimming and J lost 0 bases, with 14 bases between them. The CDR3 contains 15 residues. Germline V gene data show CDR1 as SEHNR and CDR2 as FQNEAQ (reference sequence). This CDR3 is CASSSVLRYQETQYF. CDR3 sequence (DNA): TGTGCCAGCAGTTCTGTATTACGGTACCAAGAGACCCAGTACTTC.

This clonotype was observed a handful of times. Here the CDR3 reads CATSRGENEKLFF. DNA of the CDR3: TGTGCCACCAGCAGAGGAGAGAATGAAAAACTGTTTTTT. V and J are TRBV15 and TRBJ1-4; D uncertain. Trimming took 1 base from V and 5 from J, leaving 5 bases between them. Germline loops: CDR1 LNHNV, CDR2 YYDKDF (reference sequence). The CDR3 sequence is 13 residues long.

This clonotype was picked up a small number of times. The V gene is TRBV12-5, the J gene TRBJ2-1; a weak D match, TRBD2 (5 bases). This CDR3 has 12 residues. Germline lookup yields CDR1 LGHNT and CDR2 FRNRAP. V gave up 7 bases and J gave up 15 bases, with 19 bases separating them. CDR3 in DNA: TGTGCTAGTGCCCCTGAGGGCCCCATTGCGTTCTTC. This translates into CASAPEGPIAFF.

This clonotype was detected a few times. The V gene is TRBV7-2, the J gene TRBJ1-5; 9 bases agree with TRBD1. Unmatched junction bases numbered 13, after V lost 5 bases and J lost 11 bases. Germline CDR1 and CDR2: SGHTA and FQGNSA. This CDR3 has 15 residues. The CDR3 nucleotides read TGTGCCAGCAGCCAAGGGGGACAGGGTGGTAAGGCCCAGCATTTT. This sequence encodes CASSQGGQGGKAQHF.

The V gene is TRBV19, the J gene TRBJ1-2; 8 bases map to TRBD1. V lost 8 bases and J lost 5; bases outside the gene matches: 4. This CDR3 is 12 amino acids long. Germline loops: CDR1 LNHDA, CDR2 SQIVND (reference sequence). The CDR3 DNA is TGTGCCAGTTGGACAGGGCTTTATGGCTACACCTTC. This translates into CASWTGLYGYTF.

This clonotype has just a few counts. One end of the junction does not line up with germline, which may come from a read error. The V call is TRBV20-1, the J call TRBJ2-4; 8 bases fit TRBD2. The CDR3 has 15 residues. Germline V lookup: CDR1 DFQATT, CDR2 SNEGSKA (reference sequence). CDR3 DNA sequence: TGCAGTGCTACCCGTTCAGCGGGGGCCAAAAACGTTCAGTACTTC. This sequence encodes CSATRSAGAKNVQYF.

This clonotype was observed a few times. This chain uses TRBV29-1 with TRBJ2-3; D might be TRBD1 or TRBD2, each matching 5 bases. This CDR3 region has 16 residues. Trimming took off 2 bases at V and 5 bases at J, with 20 bases between the two ends. Germline CDR1 is SQVTM and CDR2 is ANQGSEA. CDR3 nucleotides: TGCAGCGTTGAACCGGCGAGAGGGGCGGATATAGATACGCAGTATTTT. Translating gives CSVEPARGADIDTQYF.

This clonotype was observed at least ten times. J is TRBJ2-5 and V is TRBV28; TRBD1 is a possible D gene (6 bases). Trimming shortened V by 3 bases and J by 2 bases, and 19 bases separated the two germline ends. The V gene's germline CDR1 is MDHEN and CDR2 SYDVKM. This CDR3 is built from 17 residues. The CDR3 sequence is CASSLGASPKSQETQYF. CDR3 coding DNA: TGTGCCAGCAGTTTGGGGGCTAGCCCTAAATCTCAAGAGACCCAGTACTTC.

The chain combines TRBV6-5 with TRBJ2-3, with 10 bases identical to TRBD2. The CDR3 contains 16 residues. The trim removed 6 bases at V and 1 base at J, leaving 7 bases unmatched. Germline CDR1 reads MNHEY; CDR2 reads SVGAGI. CDR3 DNA: TGTGCCAGCAGGACTCTAGCGGGGGCCCGCACAGATACGCAGTATTTT. Encoded protein: CASRTLAGARTDTQYF.

The J gene is TRBJ1-2, the V gene TRBV6-2 or TRBV6-3; 8 bases fit TRBD1. The CDR3 extends over 14 amino acids. V was clipped by 6 bases and J by 8 bases; unmatched bases: 11. From germline, CDR1 is MNHEY and CDR2 SVGEGT. In nucleotides, the CDR3 is TGTGCCAGCAGGACGACAGGGGAAGGGGACGGCTACACCTTC. This gives the protein CASRTTGEGDGYTF.

The rearrangement links TRBV7-6 to TRBJ2-1; 11 positions match TRBD2. CDR1 and CDR2 (germline): SGHVS, FNYEAQ. This CDR3 contains 16 residues. The V gene end was trimmed by 5 bases and the J gene end by 4 bases; junction bases not matched to a gene: 7. CDR3 DNA: TGTGCCAGCAGCCCGCGACTAGCGGGGCCATACAATGAGCAGTTCTTC. Protein product: CASSPRLAGPYNEQFF.

This rearrangement joins TRBV3-1 to TRBJ1-1, with D possibly being TRBD1 (6 bases). V dropped 5 bases and J dropped 0 bases, with 13 bases sitting between them. The length of the CDR3 is 15 residues. Germline V gene lookup returns CDR1 LGHDT and CDR2 YNNKEL (reference sequence). For the CDR3, the DNA is TGTGCCAGCAGCGTATTAGGACAGCTGAACACTGAAGCTTTCTTT. Its protein is CASSVLGQLNTEAFF.

This clonotype came up a few times. The rearrangement joins TRBV29-1 to TRBJ2-3; 11 bases are shared with TRBD2. This CDR3 region has 18 residues. Germline CDR1 and CDR2: SQVTM and ANQGSEA. The junction had 11 bases not matched to a gene; V was cut back by 1 base and J by 2 bases. This CDR3 reads CSVEGTGTSGLITDTQYF. CDR3 nucleotides: TGCAGCGTTGAAGGTACCGGGACTAGCGGTCTAATCACAGATACGCAGTATTTT.

V is TRBV10-3 and J is TRBJ2-1, with D possibly being TRBD1 or TRBD2 (6 bases each). V was pared by 4 bases and J by 4 bases, with 14 bases between. The CDR3 extends over 15 amino acids. CDR1 ENHRY and CDR2 SYGVKD come from the germline V gene. The CDR3 here is CAISAEGGRYNEQFF. CDR3 nucleotides: TGTGCCATCAGTGCGGAGGGGGGCAGATACAATGAGCAGTTCTTC.

This clonotype was seen more than once but under ten times. This rearrangement joins TRBV12-3 or TRBV12-4 to TRBJ2-3; tentative D call: TRBD1 (5 bases). V was trimmed by 3 bases and J by 4 bases, leaving 14 bases between them. The CDR3 runs 15 residues. Here the CDR3 DNA reads TGTGCCAGCAGTTTCGCGACAGAGTTCCCAGATACGCAGTATTTT. It specifies CASSFATEFPDTQYF.